The sequence of this TCR beta chain was determined in a study of regulatory T cells in long-lasting Graves disease. Regarding the study as a whole: The persistent group shared about 2,700 public clonotypes, more than the approximately 970 shared by new patients. Newly diagnosed Graves' patients exceeded persistent ones in TCR diversity. TRBV28, TRBJ1-2 and TRBJ2-5 emerged as the favored segments in persistent disease.

CDR1 and CDR2 (germline): SEHNR, FQNEAQ (reference sequence). The CDR3 is 15 residues long. Trimming removed 4 bases at V and 2 bases at J, with 15 bases between. Through Arm-PCR of CDR3 regions and iRepertoire HTBI primers, TCR beta libraries were built. Each CDR3 protein is one row after TCRdb ran MiXCR on the multiplex PCR reads. Among more than 350,000 distinct CDR3 sequences, roughly a fifth were seen once, and the ten largest hold 14%. With regard to this clonotype: The antigen remains undetermined.

As to time point: persistent/refractory GD, antithyroid drugs over 5 years with positive TRAb. RNA from PBMCs was the source of the TCR library. This TCR derives from a female donor with Graves disease. The V and J genes are TRBV7-9 and TRBJ2-7; D may be TRBD1 or TRBD2 (5 bases each). The sample in question was peripheral blood mononuclear cells (PBMCs), obtained when the disease was refractory, from a patient treated with antithyroid drugs. DNA for the CDR3: TGTGCCAGCAGCTGGCCGGGGCCCACCCCCTACGAGCAGTACTTC. Its translation: CASSWPGPTPYEQYF.